This T cell receptor beta chain was observed in a study of OX40 agonist ivuxolimab in advanced cancers. As for the study in general: Patients got intravenous ivuxolimab at 0.01 to 10 mg/kg every 2 weeks. Partial responses were seen in three patients, one with hepatocellular carcinoma and two with cutaneous melanoma.

Whole-study results and caveats: Both CD4+ and CD8+ T cell populations in blood had undergone clonal expansion by week 6 at 0.1 to 3.0 mg/kg.

The protocol was immunoSEQ multiplex PCR, while the TCRdb copy is restricted to in-frame clones and leaves out a portion. The repertoire includes 55,000 to 80,000 clones, about 90% of them detected once, and about 5% sits in the top ten. Concerning this clone: Its antigen is still unknown. One junction end disagrees with the germline gene, perhaps due to a read error.

The CDR3 extends over 15 amino acids. Per germline, CDR1 SGHVS and CDR2 FQNEAQ. This clonotype originated in an adult with an advanced solid tumor such as melanoma, head and neck, liver or kidney cancer. This specimen consisted of CD4+ or CD8+ T cells sorted from blood, obtained in a trial of the OX40 agonist ivuxolimab. The chain is built from TRBV7-8 and TRBJ1-5; 9 bases map to TRBD1. The CDR3 DNA is TGTGCCAGCAGGTTAGGACAGGGGAGCAATCAGCCCCAGCATTTT. Translated, it gives CASRLGQGSNQPQHF.